Following are 14 T cell receptor beta chains from one sample sequenced in a study of vaccination effects on CD4 cells after COVID-19. These TCRs are of unknown antigen specificity. Some clones are missing from TCRdb's copy, which holds only in-frame ones; the method was immunoSEQ multiplex PCR. The table includes roughly 61,000 clones, around 81% detected once. Sequencing followed a ViraFEST assay step that expanded antigen-specific CD4+ T cells with viral peptide pools. With roughly 10 days of culture completed, CD4+ T cells were isolated. The input for sequencing was CD4+ T cells from PBMCs cultured with HCoV-229E spike peptides, taken before COVID-19 vaccination. The receptor source for this set is a human donor who received a COVID-19 vaccine.

The V gene is TRBV2, the J gene TRBJ1-4; D remains ambiguous. Deletions cut 4 bases from V and 12 bases from J, with 9 bases between. This CDR3 is 11 amino acids long. The germline CDR1 and CDR2 sequences are SNHLY and FYNNEI. CDR3 nucleotides: TGTGCCAGCAGTGCGCTTAGGGAACTGTTTTTT. Translating gives CASSALRELFF. Looking up the rest from reference TRBV2 and TRBJ1-4 gives the full variable domain: EPEVTQTPSHQVTQMGQEVILRCVPISNHLYFYWYRQILGQKVEFLVSFYNNEISEKSEIFDDQFSVERPDGSNFTLKIRSTKLEDSAMYFCASSALRELFFGSGTQLSVL.

The chain carries TRBV3-1 (or the pseudogene TRBV3-2) and TRBJ1-4; 10 bases are a match to TRBD1. The CDR3 sequence is 15 residues long. Germline lookup yields CDR1 LGHDT and CDR2 YNNKEL (reference sequence). J gave up 8 bases and V 4 bases, and 7 bases lay outside the gene matches. The CDR3, as DNA: TGTGCCAGCAGCCGGGGGGACAGGGGAAGAGAAAAACTGTTTTTT. Its protein product is CASSRGDRGREKLFF.

This chain connects TRBV5-6 to TRBJ2-3; TRBD2 agrees at 9 bases. The CDR3 has 15 residues. Germline CDR1 and CDR2: SGHDT and YYEEEE. After removal of 6 bases from V and 0 bases from J, the junction contained 5 bases not matched to a gene. As DNA, the CDR3 is TGTGCCAGCATCCTTAGCGGGGGCAGCACAGATACGCAGTATTTT. It yields the protein CASILSGGSTDTQYF.

The chain carries TRBV5-5 and TRBJ1-6, with 7 bases matching TRBD1. J was trimmed by 7 bases and V by 0 bases; bases with no gene match: 4. Germline V gene lookup returns CDR1 SGHKS and CDR2 YYEKEE (reference sequence). CDR3 length: 15 residues. CDR3 in DNA: TGTGCCAGCAGCTTGGGACCGGGACAGAATTCACCCCTCCACTTT. It is translated as CASSLGPGQNSPLHF. The variable domain in full, with the rest retrieved from reference TRBV5-5 and TRBJ1-6, is DAGVTQSPTHLIKTRGQQVTLRCSPISGHKSVSWYQQVLGQGPQFIFQYYEKEERGRGNFPDRFSARQFPNYSSELNVNALLLGDSALYLCASSLGPGQNSPLHFGNGTRLTVT.

The chain uses TRBV5-1 and TRBJ2-5, with a possible D match to TRBD1 (6 bases). This CDR3 is built from 14 residues. V gave up 0 bases and J gave up 4 bases, with 10 bases separating them. In germline, CDR1 is SGHRS, CDR2 YFSETQ. DNA for the CDR3: TGCGCCAGCAGCTTGGATGGGGGCGCAGAGACCCAGTACTTC. This sequence encodes CASSLDGGAETQYF.

The chain employs TRBV7-8 and TRBJ2-3, with 11 bases lining up with TRBD2. The V gene end was trimmed by 9 bases and the J gene end by 6 bases; junction bases not matched to a gene: 11. This CDR3 spans 15 amino acids. The germline gives CDR1 SGHVS, CDR2 FQNEAQ. The CDR3 bases are TGTGCCAGTAGCGGGGGGGACAGGGTGGTGGATACGCAGTATTTT. Translated: CASSGGDRVVDTQYF.

The chain uses TRBV10-1 and TRBJ2-1, with D possibly matching TRBD2 (5 bases). Trimming took 4 bases from V and 10 from J, leaving 11 bases between them. This CDR3 spans 12 amino acids. From germline, CDR1 is WNHNN and CDR2 SYGVQD (reference sequence). In DNA form, the CDR3 reads TGCGCCAGCAGTGGGTTACCGGGGGAGCAGTTCTTC. This sequence encodes CASSGLPGEQFF.

The chain carries TRBV6-5 and TRBJ1-5; D perhaps matches TRBD1 (6 bases). The germline V gene encodes CDR1 MNHEY and CDR2 SVGAGI. The CDR3 loop spans 12 amino acids. V was trimmed by 6 bases and J by 5 bases, leaving 8 bases between them. CDR3 sequence: CASSRGDQPQHF. The CDR3 nucleotides are TGTGCCAGCAGCAGGGGAGATCAGCCCCAGCATTTT.

The genes are TRBV12-5 and TRBJ2-3; D gene uncertain. The CDR3 has 12 residues. With 0 bases removed from V and 2 bases from J, the gap between germline ends came to 0 bases. Germline loops: CDR1 LGHNT, CDR2 FRNRAP. The DNA of the CDR3 is TGTGCTAGTGGTTTGGTCACAGATACGCAGTATTTT. Translation gives CASGLVTDTQYF.

This clone came up a few times. The rearrangement joins TRBV5-1 to TRBJ1-1; D may be TRBD1 (5 bases). The CDR3 is made up of 13 amino acids. Germline CDR1 and CDR2: SGHRS and YFSETQ. The V end was cut by 3 bases, the J end by 5 bases, with 11 bases between. CDR3 sequence (DNA): TGCGCCAGCAGCTGGGACGGGGGAACTGAAGCTTTCTTT. This encodes CASSWDGGTEAFF.

The chain has TRBV5-1 and TRBJ2-1; TRBD2 matches 8 bases. V dropped 0 bases and J dropped 3; count of bases not matched to a gene: 8. The V gene's germline CDR1 is SGHRS and CDR2 YFSETQ. CDR3 length: 17 amino acids. CDR3 protein: CASSLELPSGGYNEQFF. CDR3 sequence (DNA): TGCGCCAGCAGCTTGGAATTACCGAGCGGGGGCTACAATGAGCAGTTCTTC.

This clone was recorded only once. The CDR3, as DNA: TGTGCCAGCAGGGAGGCGGGCGAGCAGTTCTTC. Encoded protein: CASREAGEQFF. The chain recombines TRBV12-3 or TRBV12-4 with TRBJ2-1; D perhaps matches TRBD2 (5 bases). The V end was cut by 6 bases, the J end by 10 bases, with 10 bases between. This CDR3 has 11 residues.

J is TRBJ1-3 and V is TRBV30, with D unresolved. The CDR3 loop spans 14 amino acids. The V gene's germline CDR1 is GTSNPN and CDR2 SVGIG (reference sequence). The V gene lost 4 bases and the J gene lost 4 bases, with 14 bases spanning the gap. CDR3 region: CAWMYGNRGNTIYF. The CDR3 nucleotides are TGTGCCTGGATGTATGGAAATCGGGGAAACACCATATATTTT.

There are a few counts of this clone. The J gene is TRBJ2-2, the V gene TRBV5-1; weak D call: TRBD2 (5 bases). V was trimmed by 0 bases and J by 6 bases, leaving 12 bases between them. The CDR3 has 15 amino acids. Per the germline V gene, CDR1 is SGHRS and CDR2 is YFSETQ. This CDR3 reads CASSLGGLESGELFF. In nucleotides, the CDR3 is TGCGCCAGCAGCTTGGGCGGACTCGAGTCCGGGGAGCTGTTTTTT.